This T cell receptor beta chain was recovered during a study of human T cells and chemical hapten exposure. Specified time point: patch test 1, 2 weeks after DPC sensitization. The treatment here: therapeutic diphenylcyclopropenone sensitization with weekly scalp DPC. TCRdb re-called the RACE reads through MiXCR, storing one row per CDR3 protein. The sample carries 45,000 to 60,000 distinct CDR3 sequences, over 7.5% recorded once. This CDR3 comprises 17 residues. From germline, CDR1 is MNHEY and CDR2 SVGEGT. V was cut by 4 bases and J by 3 bases, with 21 bases left in between. V is TRBV6-2 or TRBV6-3 and J is TRBJ2-5; D uncertain. This clonotype originated in a woman in her thirties or forties with alopecia areata. Some clones in this sample may be carry-over from other donors' samples. Sequencing was performed on whole blood, taken in connection with sensitization to the hapten diphenylcyclopropenone (DPC). The chain's CDR3 is CASSSHPLDVEEETQYF. CDR3 nucleotide sequence: TGTGCCAGCAGTTCCCACCCTCTCGATGTTGAGGAAGAGACCCAGTACTTC.